This TCR beta chain was found in a study of cytotoxic CD8 clonotypes in ibrutinib-treated CLL (dated by TCRdb to about 2021). At the level of the whole study: The cohort had about ten relapsed/refractory and around 14 treatment-naive patients; about 17 were IGHV unmutated. Longitudinal samples were available for about 30% of the 86 trial participants. Partial responses were observed in some 24 patients and complete responses in 2; after a median follow-up of roughly 62 months, remission was maintained in 14 patients and progression was observed in roughly twelve. Cryopreserved peripheral blood mononuclear cells were obtained before treatment, at response, and at either sustained remission or disease progression. Response samples were taken after a median of roughly eleven months on treatment, ranging from about 6 to 40 months. Samples averaged 255,043 productive templates and 90,000 to 100,000 productive rearrangements.

A MiSeq instrument was used for deep resolution sequencing, which targeted depths ranging from 1 in 1 million up to 1 in 200,000 T cells, with coverage averaging 10x for each clonotype. The immunoSEQ hsTCRB Kit was used to generate the TCR beta libraries. In the authors' own workflow: ImmunoSEQ Data Assistant and ImmunoSEQ Analyzer were used for data analysis, and V, D and J genes were assigned according to IMGT definitions. Clonality, which ranges from 0 to 1, was calculated as one minus the normalized Shannon entropy of productive rearrangement frequencies. Only overrepresented clonotypes making up at least 0.05% of each patient's repertoire were included in the public clonotype analysis. Roughly 12 age-matched healthy donor repertoires from immuneACCESS were used as controls for clonality. Here the immuneACCESS table is served through TCRdb, limited to in-frame sequences with V and J called. Missing clones are a known gap in these copies; in checked studies unresolved V genes cover under half, and the rest lacks a known reason. V and J calls and clone size are given by that table; D and trimming were obtained from the DNA. A total of tens of thousands of clones appear in this sample, approximately 51% of them only once. Of the sample, 18% falls within the top ten clones.

Approximately 2 micrograms of genomic DNA were extracted from cryopreserved PBMCs for TCR beta library preparation. Longitudinal blood samples from CLL patients on ibrutinib monotherapy underwent high-throughput TCR beta sequencing. Patients were enrolled in a phase 2 open-label single-center ibrutinib monotherapy trial. This clone was picked up a small number of times. There is no known antigen for this receptor. Base qualities are not at hand, and no much larger clone is one base apart. The CDR3 holds 16 amino acids from the cysteine to the phenylalanine. The only DNA kept is the CDR3, 48 bases in frame from the first base. Sequences SGHVS (CDR1) and FNYEAQ (CDR2) are obtained from the germline V gene. The junction carries 13 bases between V and J, which are trimmed by 1 base and 1 base respectively. What the authors observed across the whole study: Public clonotypes were rare and either shrank or stayed stable during treatment, and the rise in clonality at ibrutinib response reflected expansion of private clonotypes. Sampling times were not matched between patients in sustained remission and patients whose disease was progressing, and lymph node repertoires were not examined. At baseline, clonality was higher than in age-matched healthy donors and showed a strong correlation with circulating CD8+ T-cell counts. Clonality increased at ibrutinib response, stayed stable in sustained remission, and fell back toward baseline at progression.

Sequencing used PBMCs, obtained before ibrutinib treatment. The V gene is TRBV7-6 and the J gene is TRBJ1-1; no D gene call is confident. The TCR originated in a human donor with chronic lymphocytic leukemia. CDR3 region: CASSLGWALENTEAFF. The sequence in DNA is TGTGCCAGCAGCTTAGGGTGGGCCTTAGAGAACACTGAAGCTTTCTTT.